Listed here are 21 T cell receptor beta chains from one sample, sequenced in a study of regulatory T cells in long-lasting Graves disease. Through Arm-PCR of CDR3 regions and iRepertoire HTBI primers, TCR beta libraries were built. Each CDR3 protein gets one entry after TCRdb re-called the multiplex PCR reads with MiXCR. The repertoire holds about 370,000 distinct CDR3 sequences, with 15% to 17% as singletons. Time point noted: newly diagnosed GD, antithyroid drugs for less than 3 months. PBMC RNA was the source of the TCR library. The sequencing here drew on peripheral blood mononuclear cells (PBMCs), taken at new diagnosis, from a patient treated with antithyroid drugs. All receptors come from a female donor with Graves disease.

This clonotype appeared a few times. The chain employs TRBV20-1 and TRBJ1-6; D is uncertain. Trimming stripped 1 base from V and 6 bases from J, with 7 bases between. The germline gives CDR1 DFQATT, CDR2 SNEGSKA (reference sequence). This CDR3 comprises 13 residues. For the CDR3, the DNA is TGCAGTGCTAGAGTGGACCTTAATTCACCCCTCCACTTT. As protein: CSARVDLNSPLHF.

V gene TRBV20-1 combines with J gene TRBJ2-1, with 8 bases identical to TRBD1. Unmatched junction bases numbered 7, after V lost 5 bases and J lost 7 bases. This CDR3 region has 13 residues. Looked up from germline, CDR1 is DFQATT and CDR2 is SNEGSKA (reference sequence). The CDR3 DNA follows: TGCAGTGCTGAGGACAGGGACAGAAATGAGCAGTTCTTC. Protein: CSAEDRDRNEQFF.

In this sample, this clonotype turned up many times. The chain employs TRBV7-2 and TRBJ2-4; TRBD1 aligns across 12 bases. CDR1 and CDR2 (germline): SGHTA, FQGNSA. The CDR3 is 18 amino acids. V lost 7 bases and J lost 6; bases outside the gene matches: 16. The CDR3 DNA reads TGTGCCAGCAACGCCGGGACAGGGGGCTATGGTTTTGGAAACATTCAGTACTTC. Translating gives CASNAGTGGYGFGNIQYF.

This clonotype has at least ten counts. This chain connects TRBV7-9 to TRBJ2-7; D is possibly TRBD1 (5 bases). The germline CDR1 and CDR2 sequences are SEHNR and FQNEAQ (reference sequence). The V end lost 3 bases, the J end lost 0 bases, and 9 bases lay between the germline ends. The CDR3 covers 14 residues. CDR3 nucleotide sequence: TGTGCCAGCAGCTTCAGCAGGGTCTCCTACGAGCAGTACTTC. Amino acids: CASSFSRVSYEQYF.

The J gene is TRBJ2-5, the V gene TRBV30, with 7 bases lining up with TRBD2. V lost 5 bases, J lost 4 bases, and 19 bases stayed unmatched. Germline loops: CDR1 GTSNPN, CDR2 SVGIG (reference sequence). CDR3 length equals 17 residues. The chain's CDR3 is CAWGIGTAGAPRETQYF. CDR3 bases: TGTGCCTGGGGTATAGGAACTGCGGGAGCCCCCAGAGAGACCCAGTACTTC.

This clonotype has only a few counts. This chain uses TRBV20-1 with TRBJ2-3, with D tentatively TRBD2 (6 bases). The CDR3 consists of 14 residues. V lost 0 bases to trimming and J lost 5 bases, with 12 bases between them. CDR1 and CDR2 (germline): DFQATT, SNEGSKA (reference sequence). CDR3 nucleotide sequence: TGCAGTGCTAGAGATGCCCGGCGGGGAGATACGCAGTATTTT. Amino acid sequence: CSARDARRGDTQYF.

This clonotype has ten or more counts. The gene calls are TRBV27 and TRBJ1-5; D gene uncertain. V was trimmed by 3 bases and J by 1 base, leaving 10 bases between them. The V gene's germline CDR1 is MNHEY and CDR2 SMNVEV (reference sequence). This CDR3 spans 15 amino acids. CDR3 region: CASSLSGISNQPQHF. CDR3 in DNA: TGTGCCAGCAGTTTGTCCGGGATCAGCAATCAGCCCCAGCATTTT.

This clonotype came up many times. The rearrangement joins TRBV7-2 to TRBJ2-1; D ambiguous. This CDR3 comprises 14 residues. The ends were cut back, 4 bases at V and 4 bases at J, with 11 bases in the middle. Germline V gene lookup returns CDR1 SGHTA and CDR2 FQGNSA. CDR3 residues: CASSYPVPYNEQFF. In DNA form, the CDR3 reads TGTGCCAGCAGCTATCCTGTGCCTTACAATGAGCAGTTCTTC.

Regarding this clonotype: A much more abundant neighbour one base away suggests this may be a read error. This chain uses TRBV6-1 with TRBJ2-3; the D gene is possibly TRBD1 (7 bases). The CDR3 loop spans 20 amino acids. Germline CDR1 MNHNS, CDR2 SASEGT. V lost 10 bases and J lost 5, with 37 bases in between. The CDR3 nucleotides are TGTGCCATACTTCCCCGACAGGGTTCGGCTAGCCCTGGGGGGCTAGATACGCAGTATTTT. Translating gives CAILPRQGSASPGGLDTQYF.

As concerns this clonotype: This may be a read error, as it is one base from a much larger clone. This chain links TRBV12-3 or TRBV12-4 with TRBJ1-1; a possible D gene is TRBD1 (6 bases). The CDR3 runs 14 residues. The chain's CDR3 is CASSFAGANTEALF. Here the CDR3 DNA reads TGTGCCAGCAGTTTCGCAGGGGCAAACACTGAAGCTCTCTTT.

This clonotype came up many times. The CDR3 coding sequence is TGCGCCAGCAGCCCTTCTAGGGGAACAACTAATGAAAAACTGTTTTTT. This gives the protein CASSPSRGTTNEKLFF. The chain employs TRBV5-1 and TRBJ1-4; D might be TRBD1 (5 bases). This CDR3 has 16 amino acids. Germline lookup yields CDR1 SGHRS and CDR2 YFSETQ. The V end was cut by 4 bases, the J end by 0 bases, with 13 bases between. Full variable domain (rest looked up from reference TRBV5-1 and TRBJ1-4): KAGVTQTPRYLIKTRGQQVTLSCSPISGHRSVSWYQQTPGQGLQFLFEYFSETQRNKGNFPGRFSGRQFSNSRSEMNVSTLELGDSALYLCASSPSRGTTNEKLFFGSGTQLSVL.

Only a few counts were recorded for this clonotype. This chain's CDR3 is CASSHEMGGMNTGELFF. The CDR3 nucleotides are TGTGCCAGCAGCCATGAGATGGGGGGGATGAACACCGGGGAGCTGTTTTTT. The V gene is TRBV3-1, the J gene TRBJ2-2; 7 bases are a match to TRBD2. Germline trimming cut 3 bases from V and 1 base from J; bases unmatched to any gene: 8. Germline V lookup: CDR1 LGHDT, CDR2 YNNKEL (reference sequence). The CDR3 is 17 amino acids.

This clonotype was recorded many times. J is TRBJ2-7 and V is TRBV11-2; 16 bases are a match to TRBD2. The V segment lost 5 bases and the J segment 5 bases; nucleotides outside the gene matches: 9. CDR3 length: 17 residues. Germline assignment: CDR1 SGHAT and CDR2 FQNNGV. The CDR3: CASSLGLAGGPRHEQYF. DNA of the CDR3: TGTGCCAGCAGCCTGGGACTAGCGGGAGGGCCAAGGCACGAGCAGTACTTC.

This clonotype was found a few times. This chain links TRBV19 with TRBJ2-1, with D possibly matching TRBD2 (6 bases). The ends were cut back, 5 bases at V and 9 bases at J, with 14 bases in the middle. Germline CDR1 LNHDA, CDR2 SQIVND (reference sequence). This CDR3 comprises 13 residues. This CDR3 is CASSFGGNGEQFF. The DNA for the CDR3 is TGTGCCAGTAGTTTTGGCGGGAATGGTGAGCAGTTCTTC.

This clonotype showed up many times. The chain employs TRBV20-1 and TRBJ1-2; D is unresolved. Trimming cost V 4 bases and J 0 bases, with 9 bases left between them. Germline V gene lookup returns CDR1 DFQATT and CDR2 SNEGSKA (reference sequence). The CDR3 contains 13 residues. In DNA form, the CDR3 reads TGCAGTGCTAAACATGAGGCTAACTATGGCTACACCTTC. It yields the protein CSAKHEANYGYTF.

This clonotype was observed many times. CDR3 coding DNA: TGTGCCAGCAGCTTAGCGAACGAGCAGTACTTC. Protein sequence: CASSLANEQYF. The chain carries TRBV7-2 and TRBJ2-7; D not certain. Germline V lookup: CDR1 SGHTA, CDR2 FQGNSA. The V gene lost 0 bases and the J gene lost 5 bases, with 2 bases spanning the gap. The CDR3 runs to 11 residues.

V gene TRBV4-1 combines with J gene TRBJ2-7; a weak D match, TRBD1 (6 bases). There are 15 residues in the CDR3. From germline, CDR1 is MGHRA and CDR2 YSYEKL. V shed 6 bases and J shed 0 bases, with 15 bases lying between them. Here the CDR3 reads CASRSTTGHSYEQYF. Written as DNA, the CDR3 is TGCGCCAGCAGATCTACCACAGGGCACTCCTACGAGCAGTACTTC.

This chain connects TRBV10-3 to TRBJ1-2, with D possibly being TRBD1 (6 bases). Germline V gene lookup returns CDR1 ENHRY and CDR2 SYGVKD. The germline V and J ends were trimmed by 11 bases and 4 bases, with 14 bases remaining between them. This CDR3 has 12 amino acids. CDR3 sequence: CAARGGLYGYTF. The CDR3 DNA reads as TGTGCCGCACGAGGGGGACTCTATGGCTACACCTTC.

In its sample, this clonotype was seen many times. The junction and the germline gene differ at one end; a read error may be behind it. The chain combines TRBV5-1 with TRBJ1-1; D remains unclear. Per the germline V gene, CDR1 is SGHRS and CDR2 is YFSETQ. The CDR3 sequence is 13 residues long. The CDR3 nucleotides are TGTGCCAGCAGTTTAAGTGGGGACACTGAAGCTTTCTTT. Protein: CASSLSGDTEAFF.

With regard to this clonotype: A much larger clone differs from this one at a single base, so this may be a read error. The V gene is TRBV3-1, the J gene TRBJ1-6; possible D gene TRBD1, 6 bases. The V end lost 8 bases, the J end lost 2 bases, and 13 bases lay between the germline ends. CDR1 LGHDT and CDR2 YNNKEL come from the germline V gene (reference sequence). This CDR3 has 15 amino acids. Here the CDR3 reads CASQPTGPYNSPLHF. DNA of the CDR3: TGTGCCAGCCAGCCGACAGGCCCCTATAATTCACCCCTCCACTTT.

A remark on this clonotype: This may be a read error: a much more frequent sequence differs by one nucleotide. The gene calls are TRBV27 and TRBJ2-1; D is undetermined. Germline CDR1 is MNHEY and CDR2 is SMNVEV (reference sequence). V was clipped by 5 bases and J by 1 base, with 24 bases between them. The CDR3 length is 19 residues. CDR3 DNA sequence: TGTGCCAGCAGTGATTCCAGTGTCCGCGGAATTTGGTCCTACAATGAGCAGTTCTTC. Encoded protein: CASSDSSVRGIWSYNEQFF.